Listed below are T cell receptor beta chains from one sample, sequenced in a study of cytomegalovirus exposure and HLA in healthy donors. The table came from immunoSEQ multiplex PCR; TCRdb's copy has only in-frame clones and leaves some out. The profile covers 150,000 to 200,000 clones, with over 60% appearing a single time and approximately 1% taken by the ten largest. Sample: PBMCs. These TCRs come from a woman in her forties in good health and CMV-seronegative. CDR3s include the opening cysteine and the closing phenylalanine or tryptophan. D genes are given only for firm matches. Not every row has a clone size; where given, it reads once, few, many or a size class.

j_gene,abundance,v_gene,d_gene,CDR3aa,CDR3nt
TRBJ1-2,NA,TRBV7-2,NA,CASSSGTPLLRGYTF,TGTGCCAGCAGCTCAGGGACACCACTCCTGCGGGGCTACACCTTC
TRBJ1-4,NA,TRBV2,TRBD1,CASSVRQGSNSATNEKLFF,TGTGCCAGCAGTGTCAGACAGGGTAGTAATTCGGCAACTAATGAAAAACTGTTTTTT
TRBJ1-1,NA,TRBV19,NA,CASSIQGRVNTEAFF,TGTGCCAGTAGTATACAGGGGAGGGTGAACACTGAAGCTTTCTTT
TRBJ2-1,NA,TRBV19,NA,CASSIGSAQGYNEQFF,TGTGCCAGTAGTATAGGGTCGGCACAGGGCTACAATGAGCAGTTCTTC
TRBJ2-3,NA,TRBV7-9,TRBD2,CASSLAPLGLATSTDTQYF,TGTGCCAGCAGCTTAGCGCCACTAGGACTAGCCACCAGCACAGATACGCAGTATTTT
TRBJ1-1,NA,TRBV19,NA,CASYDGADTEAFF,TGTGCCAGTTACGACGGTGCGGACACTGAAGCTTTCTTT
TRBJ1-4,NA,TRBV11-3,NA,CASSTHLPAGNEKLFF,TGTGCCAGCAGCACCCATTTACCGGCAGGGAATGAAAAACTGTTTTTT
TRBJ2-3,few,TRBV30,NA,CAWTGSTDTQYF,TGTGCCTGGACAGGTAGCACAGATACGCAGTATTTT
TRBJ2-1,NA,TRBV11-2,NA,CASSLEPRGINEQFF,TGTGCCAGCAGCTTAGAGCCCCGGGGTATCAATGAGCAGTTCTTC
TRBJ2-1,NA,TRBV7-9,NA,CSSSRDSQGYNEQFF,TGTTCCAGCAGCCGAGACAGCCAAGGGTACAATGAGCAGTTCTTC
TRBJ1-1,NA,TRBV27,NA,CASSLRLDSTAFF,TGTGCCAGCAGTCTCCGGCTGGACAGCACCGCTTTCTTT
TRBJ1-1,NA,TRBV5-4,TRBD1,CASSKPDRAVTEAFF,TGTGCCAGCAGCAAGCCCGACAGGGCGGTCACTGAAGCTTTCTTT
TRBJ2-1,NA,TRBV27,NA,CASSPLGGGHNEQFF,TGTGCCAGCAGTCCCCTCGGGGGAGGCCACAATGAGCAGTTCTTC
TRBJ1-1,NA,TRBV10-3,TRBD1,CAISDKGRGDTEAFF,TGTGCCATCAGTGATAAGGGCAGGGGGGACACTGAAGCTTTCTTT
TRBJ1-2,NA,TRBV6-1,NA,CASSEVGRGSSVF,NA
TRBJ1-1,NA,TRBV25-1,NA,CASSATRNTEAFF,TGTGCCAGCAGTGCGACAAGGAACACTGAAGCTTTCTTT